Presented here are 11 T cell receptor beta chains from one specimen sequenced in a study of preoperative IRX-2 immunotherapy in early breast cancer. As to treatment: preoperative locoregional IRX-2 cytokine immunotherapy. Clones were read by immunoSEQ multiplex PCR, and TCRdb kept only the in-frame ones, dropping some. The data hold around 57,000 clones, with approximately 93% observed a single time. The specimen was obtained from a patient treated with IRX-2 immunotherapy. The receptor source for this set is a human donor with breast cancer.

The V gene is TRBV28, the J gene TRBJ2-1; 11 bases align to TRBD2. This CDR3 is 14 amino acids long. Trimming at V came to 2 bases and at J to 9 bases, leaving 3 bases not matched to a gene. CDR1 is MDHEN and CDR2 is SYDVKM in the germline V gene. Here the CDR3 DNA reads TGTGCCAGCAGTTTAACTAGCGGGAGCTTTGAGCAGTTCTTC. This codes for CASSLTSGSFEQFF.

Here the CDR3 reads CASSFRGSPGELFF. The CDR3 coding sequence is TGTGCCAGCAGCTTCAGGGGGAGTCCCGGGGAGCTGTTTTTT. The J gene is TRBJ2-2, the V gene TRBV7-2; 7 nucleotides line up with TRBD1. After removal of 3 bases from V and 6 bases from J, the junction contained 4 bases not matched to a gene. The CDR3 spans 14 residues. The germline CDR1 and CDR2 sequences are SGHTA and FQGNSA.

This chain connects TRBV28 to TRBJ2-1, with 7 bases that match TRBD1. Germline-derived CDR1 and CDR2 are MDHEN and SYDVKM. The length of the CDR3 is 16 residues. The junction had 6 bases not matched to a gene; V was cut back by 2 bases and J by 2 bases. The CDR3 nucleotides read TGTGCCAGCAGTTTAGTGGGACAGAGGCCCTACAATGAGCAGTTCTTC. This sequence encodes CASSLVGQRPYNEQFF.

This chain joins TRBV2 and TRBJ2-1; 8 positions match TRBD2. The germline V gene encodes CDR1 SNHLY and CDR2 FYNNEI. With 7 bases clipped from V and 0 bases from J, the junction kept 2 bases outside the gene matches. The CDR3 runs 14 residues. The CDR3 coding sequence is TGTGCCAGCATAGCGGGAAGCTCCTACAATGAGCAGTTCTTC. Translation gives CASIAGSSYNEQFF.

The chain links TRBV5-4 to TRBJ1-2; TRBD1 aligns across 9 bases. V gave up 4 bases and J gave up 8 bases; unmatched junction bases: 21. CDR1 is SGHNT and CDR2 is YYREEE in the germline V gene (reference sequence). CDR3 size: 18 residues. CDR3 coding DNA: TGTGCCAGCAGCCAATCCGGGACAGGGCTCTACGGTATGGGAGGCTACACCTTC. It codes for CASSQSGTGLYGMGGYTF.

Here the CDR3 reads CASSHPRVFAGNTIYF. In DNA, the CDR3 is TGTGCCAGCAGCCACCCACGGGTATTCGCTGGAAACACCATATATTTT. The J gene is TRBJ1-3, the V gene TRBV7-9, with no clear D. V was cut by 5 bases and J by 2 bases, with 16 bases left in between. The CDR3 runs to 16 residues. Per germline, CDR1 SEHNR and CDR2 FQNEAQ (reference sequence).

Details on this clone: An end of the junction differs from the germline gene, which may be a read error. This chain uses TRBV6-1 with TRBJ1-1; D not certain. The germline CDR1 and CDR2 sequences are MNHNS and SASEGT. The CDR3 runs to 11 residues. CDR3 bases: TGTGCCAGCAGTGAGAACCCTGAAGCTTTCTTT. It is translated as CASSENPEAFF.

The chain combines TRBV5-1 with TRBJ2-7, with D unresolved. This CDR3 spans 15 amino acids. Germline V gives CDR1 SGHRS, CDR2 YFSETQ. V was clipped by 4 bases and J by 0 bases, with 14 bases between them. In DNA form, the CDR3 reads TGCGCCAGCAGCCGCGCAGGCATTAGCTCCTACGAGCAGTACTTC. It codes for CASSRAGISSYEQYF.

The CDR3 here is CASSLTGTGVGYTF. The CDR3 nucleotides are TGTGCCAGCAGTCTGACCGGGACAGGGGTTGGCTACACCTTC. The V and J genes are TRBV28 and TRBJ1-2; TRBD1 matches at 10 bases. Germline V CDR1 and CDR2: MDHEN, SYDVKM. The CDR3 is 14 amino acids. The V and J ends lost 5 bases and 7 bases, in that order; junction bases with no gene match: 7.

The V and J genes are TRBV19 and TRBJ1-1, with 7 bases aligning to TRBD1. V lost 7 bases and J lost 6; bases outside the gene matches: 17. Germline lookup yields CDR1 LNHDA and CDR2 SQIVND (reference sequence). This CDR3 region has 16 residues. CDR3: CASKNLGQESTAEAFF. In nucleotides, the CDR3 is TGTGCCAGTAAGAATTTAGGACAGGAGTCGACCGCTGAAGCTTTCTTT.

The gene calls are TRBV20-1 and TRBJ2-1; unclear D gene. There are 11 residues in the CDR3. Trimming left V 0 bases short and J 9 bases short, with 6 bases between. Germline CDR1 and CDR2: DFQATT and SNEGSKA (reference sequence). CDR3 sequence: CSARDASEQFF. The CDR3 nucleotides are TGCAGTGCTAGAGATGCCAGTGAGCAGTTCTTC.